Sequencing of this T cell receptor (beta chain) was carried out in a study of cytomegalovirus exposure and HLA in healthy donors. Study-level information: An analysis done earlier identified fewer than 140 million unique TCR beta sequences from approximately 170 million T cells. Whole-study results and caveats: Because they were indistinguishable, some V segments, including TRBV6-2 and TRBV6-3, were excluded. A link between a missense DCLRE1C variant and TCR beta V- and J-gene trimming emerged from a later analysis.

PCR primers comprised 60 Vbeta and 13 Jbeta primers. Some clones are missing from TCRdb's copy, which holds only in-frame ones; the method was immunoSEQ multiplex PCR. This sample has just under 250,000 clones, with roughly 82% found just once. The CDR3 spans 12 residues. Between the trimmed V and J ends, which lost 1 base and 8 bases, there was a span of 11 bases. CDR1 GTSNPN and CDR2 SVGIG come from the germline V gene (reference sequence). On this clone itself: Its specificity is not known.

V is TRBV30 and J is TRBJ1-1; a weak D match, TRBD1 (6 bases). The sequence was collected from a woman in her thirties or forties in good health and CMV-seropositive. The sample comprised PBMCs. The CDR3, as DNA: TGTGCCTGGAGTGCTCGGGACATCGAAGCTTTCTTT. Translating it yields CAWSARDIEAFF.